This TCR beta chain was documented in a study of CD8 T cells in ankylosing spondylitis. Study conclusions and caveats: It was reported that disease-linked clones were significantly enriched in matched ankylosing spondylitis synovial fluid. CD8+ by phenotype, disease-linked clones were relatively rare in peripheral blood.

Note on this clonotype: Its antigen is not identified.

This CDR3 spans 15 amino acids. Germline V CDR1 and CDR2: MDHEN, SYDVKM. After removal of 2 bases from V and 3 bases from J, the junction contained 5 bases not matched to a gene. Quantitative molecular-barcoded 5'-RACE generated the TCR beta libraries. One entry per CDR3 protein, called by TCRdb with MiXCR from the 5' RACE reads. Of roughly 180,000 distinct CDR3 sequences in the sample, just over 9.5% were seen once. This sequence joins TRBV28 and TRBJ2-7; TRBD1 matches 9 bases. The receptor's source is a female donor with ankylosing spondylitis or in good health (not recorded which). Material for sequencing was blood, either unsorted or a sorted T cell fraction (not recorded which). The chain's CDR3 is CASSLRQGVYYEQYF. For the CDR3, the DNA is TGTGCCAGCAGTTTAAGACAGGGGGTCTACTACGAGCAGTACTTC. The full variable domain, in which reference TRBV28 and TRBJ2-7 provide the parts outside the CDR3, is DVKVTQSSRYLVKRTGEKVFLECVQDMDHENMFWYRQDPGLGLRLIYFSYDVKMKEKGDIPEGYSVSREKKERFSLILESASTNQTSMYLCASSLRQGVYYEQYFGPGTRLTVT.